This is a list of T cell receptor beta chains from one sample in a study of post-analysis software for immune sequencing data. Each CDR3 protein gets one entry after TCRdb re-called the PCR reads with MiXCR. The table lists 250,000 to 300,000 distinct CDR3 sequences, about 38% of them singletons. Sequencing was carried out using blood. The receptors originated from a girl between 10 and 17 years old with multiple sclerosis. Each CDR3 is given with its conserved first and last residue. A D gene is named only where the DNA matches it firmly. The size field is filled for only some rows; it gives once, few, many or a size class.

>TRBV5-6|-|15|TRBJ1-2|-
TGTGCCAGCAGTGCGGACACGAAACTGAACTATGGCTACACCTTC
CASSADTKLNYGYTF
>TRBV29-1|many|17|TRBJ2-1|TRBD2
TGCAGCGTTGGGGCTAGCGGGAGGGCGAGCTCCTACAATGAGCAGTTCTTC
CSVGASGRASSYNEQFF
>TRBV19|many|16|TRBJ2-1|TRBD1
TGTGCCAGTAGTAGGATGGACAGGGGGTGGTACAATGAGCAGTTCTTC
CASSRMDRGWYNEQFF
>TRBV5-1|many|14|TRBJ1-1|-
TGCGCCAGCAGCTCCGGACAGATTAACACTGAAGCTTTCTTT
CASSSGQINTEAFF
>TRBV29-1|many|13|TRBJ1-6|-
TGCAGCGTTGGTGGGACTTCCAATTCACCCCTCCACTTT
CSVGGTSNSPLHF
>TRBV12-3/TRBV12-4|many|12|TRBJ2-5|-
TGTGCCAGCAGTTTATCAGGGGAGACCCAGTACTTC
CASSLSGETQYF
>TRBV7-9|many|12|TRBJ1-6|-
TGTGCCAGCAGCTTCCCCAATTCACCCCTCCACTTT
CASSFPNSPLHF
>TRBV21-1|many|15|TRBJ1-5|-
TGTGCCAGCAGCATCGGACGTTATAGCAATCAGCCCCAGCATTTT
CASSIGRYSNQPQHF
>TRBV5-1|many|15|TRBJ2-1|-
TGCGCCAGCAGCCACCCCGGGGCGGGGGCGGGTGAGCAGTTCTTC
CASSHPGAGAGEQFF
>TRBV20-1|-|13|TRBJ2-1|TRBD2
TGCGGTGCTATGGGGGGGGAGTACAATGAGCAGTTCTTC
CGAMGGEYNEQFF
>TRBV27|many|16|TRBJ2-1|-
TGTGCCAGCAGTTTCTATTTTCTCCGGGACAACCATGAGCAGTTCTTC
CASSFYFLRDNHEQFF
>TRBV20-1|many|15|TRBJ2-1|-
TGCAGTGCGGTGGGGGACGCAGGGTTTGGGGGTGAGCAGTTCTTC
CSAVGDAGFGGEQFF
>TRBV20-1|-|15|TRBJ2-7|TRBD1
TGCAGTGCTAGAGATCGAAGGACAGGGTCGAGCGAGCAGTACTTC
CSARDRRTGSSEQYF
>TRBV6-6|many|17|TRBJ1-2|TRBD1
TGTGCCAGCAGTTACGGATGGGGGACAGAAGCTAACTATGGCTACACCTTC
CASSYGWGTEANYGYTF
>TRBV7-9|few|15|TRBJ2-3|TRBD2
TGTGCCAGCAGCAAGCTAGCGGGAGGGACAGATACGCAGTATTTT
CASSKLAGGTDTQYF
>TRBV19|-|14|TRBJ1-5|-
TGTGCCAGTAGTTCCAACCAGGGCAATCAGCCCCAGCATTTT
CASSSNQGNQPQHF
>TRBV3-1|few|14|TRBJ2-1|-
TGTGCCAGCAGCCCAGCGGCAGGCTACAATGAGCGGTTCTTC
CASSPAAGYNERFF
>TRBV20-1|many|15|TRBJ2-1|-
TGCAGTGCTCCCCTCAAACGGGAGAATGGCAATGAGCAGTTCTTC
CSAPLKRENGNEQFF
>TRBV12-3/TRBV12-4|few|15|TRBJ2-2|TRBD2
TGTGCCAGCAGTTCCCCTAGCGGATCCACCGGGGAGCTGTTTTTT
CASSSPSGSTGELFF
>TRBV9|many|17|TRBJ2-6|-
TGTGCCAGCAGCGTAGAACTACGTAGCTCTGGGGCCAACGTCCTGACTTTC
CASSVELRSSGANVLTF
>TRBV27|-|14|TRBJ2-3|-
TGTGCCAGCAGTACACTAGGTAGCACAGATACGCAGTATTTT
CASSTLGSTDTQYF
>TRBV7-6|many|14|TRBJ1-5|TRBD1
TGTGCCAGCAGCATGGGGACAGGTAATCAGCCCCAGCATTTT
CASSMGTGNQPQHF
>TRBV7-8|-|13|TRBJ1-1|-
TGTGCCAGCAGCTTAGACTTTCACGGACCAGCTTTCTTT
CASSLDFHGPAFF
>TRBV20-1|many|14|TRBJ2-3|-
TGCAGTGCTAGGATAAGACTCCTCACAGATACGCAGTATTTT
CSARIRLLTDTQYF
>TRBV25-1|many|13|TRBJ2-1|-
TGTGCCAGCAGTGCCGAGCGTGGTAATGAGCAGTTCTTC
CASSAERGNEQFF
>TRBV29-1|-|13|TRBJ2-5|-
TGCAGCGTTGAAAGCGGAGGAAGACAGACCCAGTACTTC
CSVESGGRQTQYF
>TRBV27|many|13|TRBJ2-7|TRBD1
TGTGCCAGCAGCCCCAGGGGGTCCTACGAGCAGTACTTC
CASSPRGSYEQYF
>TRBV6-2/TRBV6-3|many|15|TRBJ2-5|-
TGTGCCAGCAGTTACCTTACGGCAGGCCAAGAGACCCAGTACTTC
CASSYLTAGQETQYF
>TRBV15|many|15|TRBJ2-7|-
TGTGCCACCAGCGATCAGGGTTCTCTCTCCTACGAGCAGTACTTC
CATSDQGSLSYEQYF
>TRBV14|few|15|TRBJ2-3|-
TGTGCCAGCAGCCAATCTCAGCGGCCCACAGATACGCAGTATTTT
CASSQSQRPTDTQYF
>TRBV9|-|14|TRBJ2-6|-
TGTGCCAGCAGCGTATCCTCTGGGGCCAACGTCCTGACTTTC
CASSVSSGANVLTF
>TRBV11-2|-|15|TRBJ1-1|-
TGTGCCAGCAGCTTAAATACGGGGCGAGGCACTGAAGCTTTCTTT
CASSLNTGRGTEAFF
>TRBV5-1|many|14|TRBJ2-1|TRBD2
TGCGCCAGCAGCGGCGGGGGTACGCTCAATGAGCAGTTCTTC
CASSGGGTLNEQFF
>TRBV27|-|15|TRBJ2-7|TRBD1
TGTGCCAGCAGTCCGTCGGACAGGGACCCCTACGAGCAGTACTTC
CASSPSDRDPYEQYF
>TRBV5-1|-|14|TRBJ1-1|-
TGCGCCAGCAGCTTGGCTTCTGGAGGCACTGAAGCTTTCTTT
CASSLASGGTEAFF
>TRBV20-1|-|14|TRBJ2-2|-
TGCAGTGCTCCGAGACCAGGGAACACCGGGGAGCTGTTTTTT
CSAPRPGNTGELFF
>TRBV28|-|12|TRBJ2-7|-
TGTGCCAGCAGTCCCCTGCGGTACGAGCAGTACTTC
CASSPLRYEQYF
>TRBV20-1|-|13|TRBJ2-7|TRBD1
TGCAGTGCTAGAGACCCGACAGGGCTCGTGCAGTACTTC
CSARDPTGLVQYF
>TRBV21-1|-|14|TRBJ1-4|-
TGTGCCAGCAGCAAAGCGAGGGTCCGGGAAAAACTGTTTTTT
CASSKARVREKLFF
>TRBV7-2|-|13|TRBJ2-1|-
TGTGCCAGCAGCTTATTTAGGTGGAATGAGCAGTTCTTC
CASSLFRWNEQFF
>TRBV27|many|12|TRBJ2-3|-
TGTGCCAGCAGCGGACGCACAGATACGCAGTATTTT
CASSGRTDTQYF
>TRBV10-3|-|15|TRBJ2-3|-
TGTGCCATCAGTGAGGACTCTAGCCAGGCAGATACGCAGTATTTT
CAISEDSSQADTQYF
>TRBV4-1|many|15|TRBJ2-3|-
TGCGCCAGCAGCCAGAAGTCTGGGCGGGGAGATACGCAGTATTTT
CASSQKSGRGDTQYF
>TRBV5-1|many|15|TRBJ2-7|TRBD1
TGCGCCAGCAGCTCTGGACAGGATAGCTCCTACGAGCAGTACTTC
CASSSGQDSSYEQYF
>TRBV5-1|many|16|TRBJ2-1|TRBD2
TGCGCCAGCAGCTTGTCACGGGGACTAAACTACAATGAGCAGTTCTTC
CASSLSRGLNYNEQFF
>TRBV5-1|-|18|TRBJ1-1|-
TGCGCCAGCAGCTTGGTTCGGGGGACAAACGTGCCAAACGCTGAAGCTTTCTTT
CASSLVRGTNVPNAEAFF
>TRBV6-2/TRBV6-3|-|17|TRBJ2-6|TRBD1
TGTGCCAGCAGCCGACAGGGCCCAACCTCTGGGGCCAACGTCCTGACTTTC
CASSRQGPTSGANVLTF
>TRBV7-4|-|17|TRBJ2-1|TRBD2
TGTGCCAGCAGCTTAGCCCCCATTAGCGGGGATTACAATGAGCAGTTCTTC
CASSLAPISGDYNEQFF
>TRBV2|many|17|TRBJ2-7|-
TGTGCCAGCAGTCTACTAAGACGATGGGTCCACTCCTACGAGCAGTACTTC
CASSLLRRWVHSYEQYF
>TRBV29-1|many|12|TRBJ2-1|-
TGCAGCGTGACCGGACCTTACAATGAGCAGTTCTTC
CSVTGPYNEQFF
>TRBV5-6|many|17|TRBJ1-6|-
TGTGCCAGCAGCTGGGGAACGGCAGGATTCACGAATTCACCCCTCCACTTT
CASSWGTAGFTNSPLHF
>TRBV12-3/TRBV12-4|few|17|TRBJ2-2|-
TGTGCCAGCGCAGAAGTTCTTAGCGTAGTGTCGACCGGGGAGCTGTTTTTT
CASAEVLSVVSTGELFF
>TRBV10-3|once|20|TRBJ2-3|TRBD2
TGTGCCATCAGCCGGGGCGGCAGGGGGCCGACTAGCGGGAGTGGAGATACGCAGTATTTT
CAISRGGRGPTSGSGDTQYF
>TRBV20-1|-|14|TRBJ2-7|-
TGCAGTGCTAGAGTTGGGGTCAGTACCTACGAGCAGTACTTC
CSARVGVSTYEQYF
>TRBV12-3/TRBV12-4|many|15|TRBJ1-5|-
TGTGCCAGCAAAAGTTCAGGGCTTAGCAATCAGCCCCAGCATTTT
CASKSSGLSNQPQHF
>TRBV12-3/TRBV12-4|-|14|TRBJ2-5|-
TGTGCCAGCAGTCCCTCCGTCAGGGGTAGTGAGCAGTACTTC
CASSPSVRGSEQYF
>TRBV20-1|few|20|TRBJ2-4|TRBD2
TGCAGTGCCCTGCGACAGGGGGTGACCGGGACTAGCGGGAGGGGAGGCATTCAGTACTTC
CSALRQGVTGTSGRGGIQYF
>TRBV7-9|few|16|TRBJ2-1|TRBD2
TGTGTCAGCAGCTTAGAGGGACTAGCAGTCTTCAATGAGCAGTTCTTC
CVSSLEGLAVFNEQFF